A selection of T cell receptor beta chains follows, all from one sample in a study of CD8 T cells in ankylosing spondylitis. In TCRdb, the 5' RACE reads were re-called with MiXCR into one record per CDR3 protein. This sample yields hundreds of thousands of distinct CDR3 sequences, of which approximately 12% are seen a single time; more than 0.5% belongs to the top ten. Sample: blood, either unsorted or a sorted T cell fraction (not recorded which). Receptors originate from a male donor with ankylosing spondylitis. Both conserved end residues are part of each CDR3. D genes are given only for firm matches. Clone size appears in some rows only: once, few, many, or a class for an expanded clone.

d_call	j_call	v_call	clone_size	cdr3_nt	cdr3_aa
NA	TRBJ2-7	TRBV12-3/TRBV12-4	few	TGTGCCAGCAGCCGACCAGGGGCGAGCGAGCAGTACTTC	CASSRPGASEQYF
NA	TRBJ2-1	TRBV20-1	few	TGCAGTGCTAGCCTCCCCCACAATGAGCAGTTCTTC	CSASLPHNEQFF
TRBD2	TRBJ2-5	TRBV2	NA	TGTGCCAGCAGACCGGGACTAGCGGGAACTAGAGAGACCCAGTACTTC	CASRPGLAGTRETQYF
NA	TRBJ2-1	TRBV28	many	TGTGCCAGCAGGGTAAGCTCCTACAATGAGCAGTTCTTC	CASRVSSYNEQFF
NA	TRBJ2-3	TRBV5-5	NA	TGTGCCAGCAGCTGGAGAATGGGAGATACGCAGTATTTT	CASSWRMGDTQYF
TRBD2	TRBJ2-2	TRBV6-2/TRBV6-3	once	TGTGCCAGCAGGCCGGGACTAGCAGGTGTCGGGGAGCTGTTTTTT	CASRPGLAGVGELFF
TRBD1	TRBJ1-5	TRBV15	few	TGTGCCACCAGCAGACTCCCGGGACAGTCCAATCAGCCCCAGCATTTT	CATSRLPGQSNQPQHF
NA	TRBJ2-7	TRBV4-2	NA	TGTGCCAGCAGCCAAGTTGGGGGGGCAGCCTACGAGCAGTACTTC	CASSQVGGAAYEQYF
TRBD1	TRBJ2-3	TRBV9	few	TGTGCCAGCAGCGCCAGACAGGGGGGAAATACGCAGTATTTT	CASSARQGGNTQYF
TRBD2	TRBJ2-1	TRBV6-2/TRBV6-3	NA	TGTGCCAGCAGTTACTCGTCTAGCGGTTTTAATGAGCAGTTCTTC	CASSYSSSGFNEQFF
NA	TRBJ2-1	TRBV9	few	TGTGCCAGCAGCGTAGGGGAGCCAGGGGTGGCGGGCTACAATGAGCAGTTCTTC	CASSVGEPGVAGYNEQFF
TRBD2	TRBJ2-5	TRBV6-1	few	TGTGCCAGCAGTCCGTGGGCTAGCGGGGGCCAAGAGACCCAGTACTTC	CASSPWASGGQETQYF
TRBD1	TRBJ2-7	TRBV11-1	few	TGTGCCAGCAGCTTAGAACCAGGGGGCAGAGGCTCCTACGAGCAGTACTTC	CASSLEPGGRGSYEQYF
TRBD1	TRBJ2-5	TRBV5-1	NA	TGCGCCAGCAGCTACCGACAGGGGGCCGGAGAGACCCAGTACTTC	CASSYRQGAGETQYF
NA	TRBJ2-5	TRBV5-6	NA	TGTGCCAGCAGCTTGGCCGGACATGGGGAGACCCAGTACTTC	CASSLAGHGETQYF
NA	TRBJ2-1	TRBV11-2	few	TGTGCCAGCAGCTTAGTCTCATACGGCAATGAGCAGTTCTTC	CASSLVSYGNEQFF
TRBD1	TRBJ2-7	TRBV20-1	few	TGCAGTGCTATTCATACCGGGACAGCGAGCTACGAGCAGTACTTC	CSAIHTGTASYEQYF
NA	TRBJ2-1	TRBV9	many	TGTGCCAGCAGCTTGTATAGCTCCTACAATGAGCAGTTCTTC	CASSLYSSYNEQFF
NA	TRBJ2-3	TRBV5-1	few	TGCGCCAGCACTACTAGGGGGTTCACAGATACGCAGTATTTT	CASTTRGFTDTQYF
NA	TRBJ2-1	TRBV12-5	few	TGTGCTAGTGGTTTGGTACGAGATGGGGTCAGCTCCTACAATGAGCAGTTCTTC	CASGLVRDGVSSYNEQFF
TRBD2	TRBJ2-1	TRBV5-1	few	TGCGCCAGCAGCTTGGTGTTAGCGGGGGTTAATGAGCAGTTCTTC	CASSLVLAGVNEQFF
NA	TRBJ2-1	TRBV28	few	TGTGCCAGCAGCCGCTCCCGGGACCATACCTACAATGAGCAGTTCTTC	CASSRSRDHTYNEQFF
NA	TRBJ2-7	TRBV24-1	few	TGTGCCACCAGCGTCAACCGGAGGACAGCAACCCCCTACGAGCAGTACTTC	CATSVNRRTATPYEQYF
NA	TRBJ1-2	TRBV2	NA	TGTGCCAGTGGATGGACAGCTGCTAACTATGGCTACACCTTC	CASGWTAANYGYTF
TRBD2	TRBJ2-5	TRBV20-1	NA	TGCAGTGCCAGCACTAGCGGGGGACTCGAGACCCAGTACTTC	CSASTSGGLETQYF
NA	TRBJ1-1	TRBV29-1	few	TGCAGCGTCGTACCAATGAACACTGAAGCTTTCTTT	CSVVPMNTEAFF
NA	TRBJ1-2	TRBV6-5	few	TGTGCCAGCACTCTTATTGGGCGAGGCTACACCTTC	CASTLIGRGYTF
TRBD1	TRBJ1-2	TRBV5-1	few	TGCGCCAGCAGCCCGGACGGACAGGGAGATGGCTATGGCTACACCTTC	CASSPDGQGDGYGYTF
TRBD1	TRBJ1-5	TRBV4-1	many	TGCGCCAGCGCGGACAGGGCCAATCAGCCCCAGCATTTT	CASADRANQPQHF
NA	TRBJ1-5	TRBV4-2	NA	TGTGCCAGCAGCCAAGACAGGGACCGCAATCAGCCCCAGCATTTT	CASSQDRDRNQPQHF
NA	TRBJ1-6	TRBV2	NA	TGTGCCAGCGGGCTCTCAGGGATGGGTGATTCACCCCTCCACTTT	CASGLSGMGDSPLHF
TRBD1	TRBJ1-1	TRBV20-1	NA	TGCAGTGCTAGAGATCGGACAGGGGGCGATAGACATCCCTTT	CSARDRTGGDRHPF
NA	TRBJ1-4	TRBV2	many	TGTGCCAGTTATAGGACAGCGAAAAATGAAAAACTGTTTTTT	CASYRTAKNEKLFF
NA	TRBJ2-2	TRBV18	few	TGTGCCAGCACTCAGGACCTACCTTCGAACACCGGGGAGCTGTTTTTT	CASTQDLPSNTGELFF
TRBD1	TRBJ2-3	TRBV6-6	few	TGTGCCAGCAGAACACAGGGGACAGATACGCAGTATTTT	CASRTQGTDTQYF
NA	TRBJ2-7	TRBV7-2	few	TGTGCCAGCAGCTTAGCGGTGACTAGCTACGAGCAGTACTTC	CASSLAVTSYEQYF
TRBD2	TRBJ2-2	TRBV4-3	few	TGCGCCAGCAGCCAAAGGCGGGAGTCCCCCGGCGGGGAGCTGTTTTTT	CASSQRRESPGGELFF
TRBD1	TRBJ2-5	TRBV4-1	few	TGCGCCAGCAGCCAAGACGACAGGGGCCGAGAGACCCAGTACTTC	CASSQDDRGRETQYF
NA	TRBJ2-7	TRBV7-2	few	TGTGCCAGCAGCTTAGCGGGGGTAGGAAACTCCTACGAGCAGTACTTC	CASSLAGVGNSYEQYF
NA	TRBJ2-7	TRBV6-6	few	TGTGCCAGCACCTTAGACGGGGTCTACGAGCAGTACTTC	CASTLDGVYEQYF
TRBD2	TRBJ2-3	TRBV6-2/TRBV6-3	few	TGTGCCAGCAGGTTTAGCGGGACGGCAGATACGCAGTATTTT	CASRFSGTADTQYF
NA	TRBJ2-4	TRBV27	few	TGTGCCAGCAGAGGGACAGCCAAAAACATTCAGTACTTC	CASRGTAKNIQYF
NA	TRBJ2-5	TRBV7-8	NA	TGTGCCAGCAGCTTAGCCCGGACGGGGATCCAAGAGACCCAGTACTTC	CASSLARTGIQETQYF
NA	TRBJ1-2	TRBV20-1	many	TGCAGTGCTAGAGATGCAGGGGATGGCTACACCTTC	CSARDAGDGYTF
TRBD1	TRBJ2-7	TRBV5-1	NA	TGCGCCAGCAGTCCCGACAGGGGGTCTCGGCAGTACTTC	CASSPDRGSRQYF
NA	TRBJ1-6	TRBV7-2	many	TGTGCCAGCAGCCGGTGGGACCCTAATTCACCCCTCCACTTT	CASSRWDPNSPLHF
TRBD2	TRBJ2-2	TRBV7-8	many	TGTGCCAGCAGCTTAGAATGGCCAGCGGGAGGGTACACCGGGGAGCTGTTTTTT	CASSLEWPAGGYTGELFF
TRBD1	TRBJ2-5	TRBV29-1	NA	TGCAGCGTTGAAGATAGGACAGGGCCTGAGACCCAGTACTTC	CSVEDRTGPETQYF
NA	TRBJ1-1	TRBV12-3/TRBV12-4	many	TGTGCCAGCCTCCTCGAGGGACTCAGGGCTTTCTTT	CASLLEGLRAFF
TRBD1	TRBJ2-5	TRBV6-2/TRBV6-3	NA	TGTGCCAGCAACCAGGGACAGGTTGGAGAGACCCAGTACTTC	CASNQGQVGETQYF
NA	TRBJ2-5	TRBV5-1	few	TGCGCCAGCAGCTTGACAGGGGAGGAGGAGACCCAGTACTTC	CASSLTGEEETQYF
NA	TRBJ2-2	TRBV20-1	NA	TGCAGTGCGAACCGGGACCCCGAGGCCGGGGAGCTGTTTTTT	CSANRDPEAGELFF
NA	TRBJ1-5	TRBV2	many	TGTGCCAGCAGCCTCGGGGGGTTGGGTCAGCCCCAGCATTTT	CASSLGGLGQPQHF
NA	TRBJ1-4	TRBV12-3/TRBV12-4	many	TGTGCCAGCAGTTTAGTTCTTCCGGAAAAACTGTTTTTT	CASSLVLPEKLFF